Listed here are 27 T cell receptor beta chains from one sample, sequenced in a study of blood T cell repertoires in COVID-19. The method was immunoSEQ multiplex PCR; TCRdb's version includes in-frame clones alone and lacks a portion of them. The top ten hold about 2% of the sample, which has fewer than 35,000 clones, less than 85% seen once. Sequencing was done on a sample of peripheral blood. These receptors were collected from an elderly man with active or convalescent COVID-19.

J is TRBJ1-1 and V is TRBV7-9, with 8 bases that match TRBD1. This CDR3 contains 14 residues. V lost 6 bases, J lost 0 bases, and 3 bases stayed unmatched. The germline gives CDR1 SEHNR, CDR2 FQNEAQ (reference sequence). The CDR3 is CASRRTGLNTEAFF. CDR3 sequence (DNA): TGTGCCAGCAGGCGGACAGGGTTGAACACTGAAGCTTTCTTT.

This clone came up a few times. The chain is built from TRBV7-2 and TRBJ2-1; D is possibly TRBD2 (6 bases). This CDR3 region has 15 residues. V was cut by 3 bases and J by 3 bases, with 12 bases left in between. The germline CDR1 and CDR2 sequences are SGHTA and FQGNSA. DNA of the CDR3: TGTGCCAGCAGCTTGATGGGGGGACGCTACAATGAGCAGTTCTTC. Its protein product is CASSLMGGRYNEQFF. Full variable domain (remainder filled in from reference TRBV7-2 and TRBJ2-1): GAGVSQSPSNKVTEKGKDVELRCDPISGHTALYWYRQSLGQGLEFLIYFQGNSAPDKSGLPSDRFSAERTGGSVSTLTIQRTQQEDSAVYLCASSLMGGRYNEQFFGPGTRLTVL.

The CDR3 DNA is TGTGCCAGTAACACAGGGCTTCGTCAGCCCCAGCATTTT. Translation gives CASNTGLRQPQHF. V is TRBV19 and J is TRBJ1-5, with a weak D call TRBD1 (6 bases). V shed 7 bases and J shed 6 bases, with 13 bases lying between them. The V gene's germline CDR1 is LNHDA and CDR2 SQIVND (reference sequence). The CDR3 sequence is 13 residues long.

This clone was observed a handful of times. V is TRBV27 and J is TRBJ2-7, with a possible D match to TRBD2 (6 bases). V was cut by 8 bases and J by 4 bases, with 18 bases left in between. The germline gives CDR1 MNHEY, CDR2 SMNVEV (reference sequence). This CDR3 contains 14 residues. CDR3 nucleotide sequence: TGTGCCAGCCGAAAAAGACGACTAGATTACGAGCAGTACTTC. Its protein product is CASRKRRLDYEQYF.

This chain connects TRBV10-3 to TRBJ2-5; D gene unclear. This CDR3 is 15 amino acids long. With 0 bases removed from V and 1 base from J, the gap between germline ends came to 9 bases. Per the germline V gene, CDR1 is ENHRY and CDR2 is SYGVKD. In DNA, the CDR3 is TGTGCCATCAGTGAGTCCCAGGTCAGCCAAGAGACCCAGTACTTC. Translation gives CAISESQVSQETQYF.

The chain carries TRBV4-1 and TRBJ2-1, with 11 bases fitting TRBD2. The CDR3 runs to 17 residues. J was trimmed by 2 bases and V by 1 base; bases with no gene match: 4. From germline, CDR1 is MGHRA and CDR2 YSYEKL. The CDR3: CASSQVLAGDTYNEQFF. The CDR3 bases are TGCGCCAGCAGCCAAGTACTAGCGGGAGATACCTACAATGAGCAGTTCTTC.

The V and J genes are TRBV3-1 (or the pseudogene TRBV3-2) and TRBJ2-3; 9 positions match TRBD2. There are 12 residues in the CDR3. V lost 7 bases and J lost 9; bases outside the gene matches: 5. Per germline, CDR1 LGHDT and CDR2 YNNKEL (reference sequence). The CDR3 bases are TGTGCCAGCATGGCCGCGGGGGGGACGCAGTATTTT. This encodes CASMAAGGTQYF.

The V gene is TRBV7-9, the J gene TRBJ1-2; TRBD1 matches at 7 bases. This CDR3 is 13 amino acids long. With 5 bases clipped from V and 3 bases from J, the junction kept 3 bases outside the gene matches. Germline CDR1 reads SEHNR; CDR2 reads FQNEAQ (reference sequence). The CDR3 region has the DNA TGTGCCAGCAGCCCACAGGGGTACTATGGCTACACCTTC. Amino acids: CASSPQGYYGYTF.

This clone was picked up a small number of times. This rearrangement joins TRBV27 to TRBJ2-2; 7 bases map to TRBD2. The CDR3 is 15 amino acids. Per the germline V gene, CDR1 is MNHEY and CDR2 is SMNVEV (reference sequence). Trimming at V came to 1 base and at J to 7 bases, leaving 6 bases not matched to a gene. The CDR3 coding sequence is TGTGCCAGCAGTTTATGGTTCGGGGGGAACGGGGAGCTGTTTTTT. Its translation: CASSLWFGGNGELFF.

This clone turned up a few times. The chain uses TRBV7-2 and TRBJ2-1; D is possibly TRBD1 (6 bases). V lost 1 base and J 8 bases, leaving 15 bases between the germline ends. Germline CDR1 reads SGHTA; CDR2 reads FQGNSA. This CDR3 comprises 15 residues. CDR3 in amino acids: CASSLEQGPGDEQFF. The CDR3 coding sequence is TGTGCCAGCAGCTTAGAACAGGGACCAGGGGATGAGCAGTTCTTC.

The rearrangement links TRBV6-1 to TRBJ1-1, with no clear D. This CDR3 region has 14 residues. V lost 2 bases to trimming and J lost 1 base, with 8 bases between them. The germline CDR1 and CDR2 sequences are MNHNS and SASEGT. The CDR3 DNA sequence: TGTGCCAGCAGTGAAAATACGGGGAACACTGAAGCTTTCTTT. The encoded protein is CASSENTGNTEAFF.

CDR3 region: CASSLLVSGTGELFF. CDR3 in DNA: TGTGCCAGCAGCTTACTGGTTAGCGGCACCGGGGAGCTGTTTTTT. V usage is TRBV7-2 and J usage is TRBJ2-2, with D possibly being TRBD2 (6 bases). Germline-derived CDR1 and CDR2 are SGHTA and FQGNSA. The V end was cut by 2 bases, the J end by 4 bases, with 11 bases between. The CDR3 covers 15 residues. The variable domain in full, with the rest retrieved from reference TRBV7-2 and TRBJ2-2, is GAGVSQSPSNKVTEKGKDVELRCDPISGHTALYWYRQSLGQGLEFLIYFQGNSAPDKSGLPSDRFSAERTGGSVSTLTIQRTQQEDSAVYLCASSLLVSGTGELFFGEGSRLTVL.

The rearrangement joins TRBV20-1 to TRBJ2-2; 8 bases are shared with TRBD2. Germline V CDR1 and CDR2: DFQATT, SNEGSKA (reference sequence). V shed 3 bases and J 0 bases; nucleotides not matched to a gene: 3. CDR3 length equals 15 residues. CDR3 bases: TGCAGTGCTAGTCCGGGAGGGACGAACACCGGGGAGCTGTTTTTT. Encoded protein: CSASPGGTNTGELFF.

A remark on this clone: Other DNA sequences in this sample translate to the same CDR3. This chain connects TRBV20-1 to TRBJ2-7; D gene ambiguous. Germline V gene lookup returns CDR1 DFQATT and CDR2 SNEGSKA (reference sequence). The CDR3 is made up of 11 amino acids. The V gene lost 0 bases and the J gene lost 4 bases, with 4 bases spanning the gap. CDR3 sequence (DNA): TGCAGTGCTAGAGATCTGTACGAGCAGTACTTC. It is translated as CSARDLYEQYF.

J is TRBJ2-7 and V is TRBV12-3 or TRBV12-4; perhaps TRBD2 as D (6 bases). The length of the CDR3 is 13 residues. Trimming left V 2 bases short and J 6 bases short, with 11 bases between. Here the CDR3 reads CASSLRGKGEQYF. Here the CDR3 DNA reads TGTGCCAGCAGTTTACGCGGGAAAGGCGAGCAGTACTTC.

The chain combines TRBV5-1 with TRBJ2-7; D is possibly TRBD2 (5 bases). The V and J ends lost 4 bases and 4 bases respectively, with 18 bases between them. The CDR3 is made up of 15 amino acids. Germline-derived CDR1 and CDR2 are SGHRS and YFSETQ. CDR3 sequence reads: CASSPRSGMEYEQYF. CDR3 DNA: TGCGCCAGCAGCCCAAGGAGCGGCATGGAATACGAGCAGTACTTC.

The V gene is TRBV5-6, the J gene TRBJ2-7, with D tentatively TRBD2 (5 bases). This CDR3 is built from 15 residues. The V end lost 0 bases, the J end lost 3 bases, and 13 bases lay between the germline ends. CDR1 and CDR2 from the germline V gene are SGHDT and YYEEEE. CDR3: CASSLDGYSGYEQYF. DNA of the CDR3: TGTGCCAGCAGCTTGGATGGATACAGCGGCTACGAGCAGTACTTC.

This rearrangement joins TRBV4-2 to TRBJ2-3, with TRBD2 matching 8 bases. The CDR3 consists of 14 residues. Trimming at V came to 2 bases and at J to 6 bases, leaving 4 bases not matched to a gene. Germline CDR1 and CDR2: LGHNA and YNFKEQ. The CDR3 protein is CASSQSGGEDTQYF. DNA for the CDR3: TGTGCCAGCAGCCAATCCGGGGGGGAGGATACGCAGTATTTT.

The J gene is TRBJ2-1, the V gene TRBV18, with 7 bases fitting TRBD1. Germline CDR1 KGHSH, CDR2 LQKENI. The J segment lost 0 bases and the V segment lost 1 base, leaving 3 bases of the junction unmatched. The CDR3 consists of 16 residues. In nucleotides, the CDR3 is TGTGCCAGCTCACCACGAGGGGGCAGCTCCTACAATGAGCAGTTCTTC. It encodes CASSPRGGSSYNEQFF.

The chain is built from TRBV27 and TRBJ2-1, with a possible D match to TRBD2 (5 bases). The CDR3 has 15 amino acids. Trimming took 3 bases from V and 5 from J, leaving 14 bases between them. Germline lookup yields CDR1 MNHEY and CDR2 SMNVEV (reference sequence). The CDR3 is CASSFIGLRNNEQFF. The DNA of the CDR3 is TGTGCCAGCAGTTTCATAGGACTGAGAAACAATGAGCAGTTCTTC.

The chain is built from TRBV10-3 and TRBJ2-2; the match to TRBD2 covers 12 bases. Germline V lookup: CDR1 ENHRY, CDR2 SYGVKD. V dropped 8 bases and J dropped 6; count of bases not matched to a gene: 7. The CDR3 runs to 15 residues. CDR3 region: CAIRGLAGGSGELFF. CDR3 in DNA: TGTGCCATCCGGGGGCTAGCGGGAGGGTCCGGGGAGCTGTTTTTT.

V and J are TRBV7-5 and TRBJ1-2; the table assigns TRBD1, which was not confirmed against the DNA. TRBV7-5 is tagged as a pseudogene. This CDR3 is 15 amino acids long. For the CDR3, the DNA is TGTGCCAGAAGCTTATACCAGGGGGAGACGGAAGGCTACACCTTC. It translates to CARSLYQGETEGYTF.

The chain combines TRBV11-2 with TRBJ1-1; D unclear. The CDR3 extends over 15 amino acids. Trimming shortened V by 0 bases and J by 4 bases, and 12 bases separated the two germline ends. In germline, CDR1 is SGHAT, CDR2 FQNNGV. CDR3 in amino acids: CASSLDQGSSTEAFF. The CDR3 DNA follows: TGTGCCAGCAGCTTAGACCAAGGGAGCAGCACTGAAGCTTTCTTT. The variable domain in full, completed from reference TRBV11-2 and TRBJ1-1, reads EAGVAQSPRYKIIEKRQSVAFWCNPISGHATLYWYQQILGQGPKLLIQFQNNGVVDDSQLPKDRFSAERLKGVDSTLKIQPAKLEDSAVYLCASSLDQGSSTEAFFGQGTRLTVV.

V is TRBV15 and J is TRBJ2-7; 7 nucleotides agree with TRBD1. Germline V CDR1 and CDR2: LNHNV, YYDKDF (reference sequence). The CDR3 consists of 13 residues. The V gene end was trimmed by 3 bases and the J gene end by 3 bases; junction bases not matched to a gene: 2. For the CDR3, the DNA is TGTGCCACCAGCAGGGGGGACAGCTACGAGCAGTACTTC. It translates to CATSRGDSYEQYF.

The gene calls are TRBV6-1 and TRBJ2-3; D unclear. The V end was cut by 1 base, the J end by 7 bases, with 6 bases between. The CDR3 is 12 amino acids. In germline, CDR1 is MNHNS, CDR2 SASEGT. The CDR3 DNA reads TGTGCCAGCAGTGAAGATCTATATACGCAGTATTTT. It translates to CASSEDLYTQYF.

The rearrangement joins TRBV20-1 to TRBJ2-1; no clear D. Between the trimmed V and J ends, which lost 6 bases and 6 bases, there was a span of 9 bases. Germline-derived CDR1 and CDR2 are DFQATT and SNEGSKA (reference sequence). The CDR3 sequence is 11 residues long. The CDR3 here is CSAAVANEQFF. CDR3 DNA: TGCAGTGCCGCGGTAGCCAATGAGCAGTTCTTC.

The chain combines TRBV7-2 with TRBJ2-1, with 11 bases identical to TRBD2. Trimming at V came to 0 bases and at J to 5 bases, leaving 6 bases not matched to a gene. In germline, CDR1 is SGHTA, CDR2 FQGNSA. This CDR3 comprises 17 residues. The CDR3 sequence: CASSLAGRLAGNNEQFF. The CDR3 nucleotides are TGTGCCAGCAGCTTAGCGGGGCGACTAGCGGGGAACAATGAGCAGTTCTTC.